These T cell receptor beta chains were read from a single sample in a study of blood T cell repertoires in COVID-19. The assay was immunoSEQ multiplex PCR, and TCRdb's table has in-frame clones only and misses some. The sample includes about 110,000 clones, around 89% of them seen just once. Sequences were obtained from peripheral blood. The source of these receptors is an elderly woman with acute or convalescent COVID-19. CDR3s include the opening cysteine and the closing phenylalanine or tryptophan. A D gene is named only where the DNA matches it firmly. Clone size is given for some rows only: seen once, a few or many times, or a class if the clone is expanded.

d_call | clone_size | j_call | v_call | cdr3_aa | cdr3_nt
TRBD1 | NA | TRBJ1-4 | TRBV2 | CASSDRGPVEKLFF | TGTGCCAGCAGCGACAGGGGGCCGGTAGAAAAACTGTTTTTT
TRBD1 | NA | TRBJ2-2 | TRBV27 | CASSFRGTGELFF | TGTGCCAGCAGTTTCAGGGGGACCGGGGAGCTGTTTTTT
TRBD1 | NA | TRBJ1-6 | TRBV18 | CASSPSGTGIAPLHF | TGTGCCAGCTCACCATCCGGGACAGGGATTGCACCCCTCCACTTT
NA | NA | TRBJ2-7 | TRBV6-2/TRBV6-3 | CASSYLGGLEQYF | TGTGCCAGCAGTTACCTCGGGGGGCTCGAGCAGTACTTC
TRBD1 | NA | TRBJ1-2 | TRBV10-3 | CAISEGTGLVGYTF | TGTGCCATCAGTGAGGGGACAGGGTTAGTGGGCTACACCTTC
NA | few | TRBJ2-5 | TRBV7-8 | CASGGRGQETQYF | TGTGCCAGCGGGGGGCGGGGGCAAGAGACCCAGTACTTC
TRBD1 | NA | TRBJ1-2 | TRBV11-2 | CASSLGPTRTGGYTF | TGTGCCAGCAGCTTAGGTCCAACCCGGACAGGAGGCTACACCTTC
NA | NA | TRBJ1-2 | TRBV3-1/TRBV3-2 | CASSQGAAIGGYTF | TGTGCCAGCAGCCAGGGGGCCGCGATAGGAGGCTACACCTTC
NA | NA | TRBJ2-3 | TRBV24-1 | CATSDSLDPEPDTQYF | TGTGCCACCAGTGATTCCCTAGATCCCGAACCAGATACGCAGTATTTT
NA | once | TRBJ2-1 | TRBV2 | CASSPAYGGSYNEQFF | TGTGCCAGCAGCCCAGCCTATGGAGGCTCCTACAATGAGCAGTTCTTC
TRBD1 | NA | TRBJ2-1 | TRBV3-1/TRBV3-2 | CASSQEGRGLNEQFF | TGTGCCAGCAGCCAAGAGGGCAGGGGGCTTAATGAGCAGTTCTTC
NA | NA | TRBJ1-6 | TRBV28 | CASTPGVGALHF | TGTGCCAGCACCCCAGGGGTTGGTGCCCTCCACTTT
NA | NA | TRBJ2-7 | TRBV5-1 | CASSRLGSYEQYF | TGCGCCAGCAGCAGATTGGGGAGCTACGAGCAGTACTTC
NA | NA | TRBJ1-2 | TRBV18 | CASSPAGLDYGYTF | TGTGCCAGCTCACCGGCAGGGTTGGACTATGGCTACACCTTC
TRBD2 | NA | TRBJ2-3 | TRBV20-1 | CSASDLAGADTQYF | TGCAGTGCTAGTGATCTAGCGGGGGCAGATACGCAGTATTTT
TRBD1 | once | TRBJ1-1 | TRBV12-3/TRBV12-4 | CASSRTGAPEAFF | TGTGCCAGCAGCAGGACAGGCGCTCCCGAAGCTTTCTTT
NA | NA | TRBJ1-6 | TRBV6-5 | CASSSTVSPLHF | TGTGCCAGCAGTTCTACGGTCTCACCCCTCCACTTT
NA | NA | TRBJ2-5 | TRBV19 | CASSISLEQETQYF | TGTGCCAGTAGTATCTCTTTAGAGCAAGAGACCCAGTACTTC
NA | NA | TRBJ2-7 | TRBV7-2 | CASSLWRTYEQYF | TGTGCCAGCAGCTTATGGAGGACCTACGAGCAGTACTTC
NA | NA | TRBJ2-7 | TRBV28 | CASSLSASPRGEQYF | TGTGCCAGCAGTTTAAGTGCTTCACCGCGGGGCGAGCAGTACTTC
TRBD2 | NA | TRBJ2-5 | TRBV5-4 | CASSLVPASGGAGETQYF | TGTGCCAGCAGCTTGGTCCCGGCTAGCGGGGGGGCCGGGGAGACCCAGTACTTC
NA | once | TRBJ1-3 | TRBV5-1 | CASRQGTGGNTIYF | TGCGCCAGCAGGCAGGGGACGGGTGGAAACACCATATATTTT
NA | NA | TRBJ2-5 | TRBV24-1 | CATSDPGLGPMETQYF | TGTGCCACCAGTGACCCGGGACTGGGCCCCATGGAGACCCAGTACTTC
NA | NA | TRBJ2-7 | TRBV24-1 | CATSDLTPEGGYEQYF | TGTGCCACCAGTGACCTCACCCCTGAGGGTGGCTACGAGCAGTACTTC
TRBD1 | NA | TRBJ2-5 | TRBV28 | CASSQRTGTGRETQYF | TGTGCCAGCTCCCAAAGAACCGGGACAGGGAGGGAGACCCAGTACTTC
TRBD1 | NA | TRBJ1-5 | TRBV7-9 | CASSSGQSADSNQPQHF | TGTGCCAGCAGCTCGGGACAGTCCGCTGATAGCAATCAGCCCCAGCATTTT
NA | NA | TRBJ1-1 | TRBV18 | CASSPTGSGNEAFF | TGTGCCAGCTCACCGACAGGCTCAGGGAATGAAGCTTTCTTT
TRBD2 | NA | TRBJ2-7 | TRBV4-2 | CASSRSTSGGYEQYF | TGTGCCAGCAGCCGGTCGACTAGCGGGGGTTACGAGCAGTACTTC
TRBD1 | NA | TRBJ2-1 | TRBV2 | CASRGQGGEQFF | TGTGCCAGCAGGGGACAGGGAGGTGAGCAGTTCTTC
NA | NA | TRBJ2-3 | TRBV5-1 | CASRQAVTDTQYF | TGCGCCAGCAGACAGGCAGTCACAGATACGCAGTATTTT
NA | NA | TRBJ2-2 | TRBV21-1 | CASSKVGRAEANTGELFF | TGTGCCAGCAGCAAAGTGGGCAGGGCCGAAGCGAACACCGGGGAGCTGTTTTTT
NA | NA | TRBJ1-2 | TRBV6-5 | CASSYSVNYGYTF | TGTGCCAGCAGTTACTCCGTAAACTATGGCTACACCTTC
TRBD2 | NA | TRBJ2-1 | TRBV4-1 | CASSLAGGNNEQFF | TGCGCCAGCAGCTTAGCGGGGGGAAACAATGAGCAGTTCTTC
TRBD1 | once | TRBJ2-3 | TRBV10-3 | CAIRSDRVTDTQYF | TGTGCCATCAGGAGTGACAGGGTAACAGATACGCAGTATTTT
NA | NA | TRBJ1-4 | TRBV19 | CASTKRGGTNEKLFF | TGTGCCAGTACCAAACGAGGGGGAACTAATGAAAAACTGTTTTTT
TRBD1 | NA | TRBJ1-4 | TRBV18 | CASSRGISGTDNEKLFF | TGTGCCAGCTCACGCGGCATCTCAGGGACAGATAATGAAAAACTGTTTTTT
NA | NA | TRBJ2-5 | TRBV5-1 | CASSLITMQETQYF | TGCGCCAGCAGCTTAATTACTATGCAAGAGACCCAGTACTTC
TRBD1 | NA | TRBJ2-1 | TRBV7-8 | CASTSWTGGYNEQFF | TGTGCCAGCACCTCCTGGACAGGGGGCTACAATGAGCAGTTCTTC
TRBD1 | NA | TRBJ1-2 | TRBV7-9 | CASSGTGGAYYGYTF | TGTGCCAGCAGCGGGACAGGGGGCGCTTACTATGGCTACACCTTC
NA | few | TRBJ2-5 | TRBV13 | CASSPPTGGETQYF | TGTGCCAGCAGCCCTCCGACAGGTGGAGAGACCCAGTACTTC
NA | NA | TRBJ1-6 | TRBV5-1 | CASSPGQFGNSPLHF | TGCGCCAGCAGCCCAGGACAGTTTGGTAATTCACCCCTCCACTTT
NA | once | TRBJ2-1 | TRBV7-9 | CASSEGVLAYNEQFF | TGTGCCAGCAGCGAAGGTGTACTAGCCTACAATGAGCAGTTCTTC
TRBD1 | NA | TRBJ1-1 | TRBV6-5 | CASSYSFTGVAFF | TGTGCCAGCAGTTACTCGTTTACAGGGGTTGCTTTCTTT
NA | NA | TRBJ2-7 | TRBV30 | CAWIFQRGVPTYEQYF | TGTGCCTGGATTTTCCAGCGCGGGGTACCGACCTACGAGCAGTACTTC
TRBD1 | NA | TRBJ2-7 | TRBV5-1 | CASSLGTGGSNEQYF | TGCGCCAGCAGCCTCGGGACAGGGGGTTCCAACGAGCAGTACTTC
NA | NA | TRBJ2-7 | TRBV28 | CASSLPQTYEQYF | TGTGCCAGCAGCCTGCCCCAGACCTACGAGCAGTACTTC
NA | NA | TRBJ1-1 | TRBV5-1 | CASSSSDRTHGAFF | TGCGCCAGCAGCTCCTCCGACAGGACGCATGGAGCTTTCTTT
NA | few | TRBJ2-3 | TRBV24-1 | CATSEHDQVLPTQYF | TGTGCCACCAGTGAACATGACCAGGTTCTGCCCACGCAGTATTTT
NA | NA | TRBJ1-1 | TRBV6-2/TRBV6-3 | CASSSETNTEAFF | TGTGCCAGCAGTTCAGAAACGAACACTGAAGCTTTCTTT
NA | NA | TRBJ1-5 | TRBV7-9 | CASSPTGVDQPQHF | TGTGCCAGCAGCCCGACAGGAGTTGATCAGCCCCAGCATTTT
NA | NA | TRBJ2-2 | TRBV7-8 | CASSLVGGELFF | TGTGCCAGCAGCCTAGTCGGCGGGGAGCTGTTTTTT
TRBD1 | NA | TRBJ1-2 | TRBV6-4 | CASSDLGGLRGYTF | TGTGCCAGCAGTGACTTAGGGGGCTTGCGTGGCTACACCTTC
NA | NA | TRBJ1-1 | TRBV5-6 | CASRRNTEAFF | TGTGCCAGCAGGAGGAACACTGAAGCTTTCTTT
TRBD2 | once | TRBJ2-3 | TRBV4-1 | CASSQEALAETDTQYF | TGCGCCAGCAGCCAAGAGGCACTAGCGGAAACAGATACGCAGTATTTT
NA | once | TRBJ2-7 | TRBV15 | CATSRVGGFYEQYF | TGTGCCACCAGCAGAGTCGGGGGATTCTACGAGCAGTACTTC
TRBD1 | NA | TRBJ2-7 | TRBV19 | CASSIRTGSYEQYF | TGTGCCAGTAGTATACGGACAGGCTCCTACGAGCAGTACTTC
NA | NA | TRBJ2-4 | TRBV19 | CASSSTRGGKNIQYF | TGTGCCAGTAGCAGTACTAGGGGAGGCAAAAACATTCAGTACTTC
TRBD1 | NA | TRBJ1-6 | TRBV19 | CASRGMTGVYNSPLHF | TGTGCCAGTAGGGGCATGACAGGGGTATATAATTCACCCCTCCACTTT
TRBD1 | NA | TRBJ2-7 | TRBV7-9 | CASSLAPGTGEQYF | TGTGCCAGCAGCTTAGCGCCCGGGACAGGTGAGCAGTACTTC
NA | once | TRBJ1-1 | TRBV6-6 | CASSSQGLYF | TGTGCCAGCAGCTCCCAGGGGCTATACTTT